One sample yielded the 20 T cell receptor beta chains listed below, sequenced in a study of PD-1 blockade in classical Hodgkin lymphoma (dated by TCRdb to 2018 to 2021). Read against the paper, the sample's time point label means: cycle 2 day 1 (C2D1) of nivolumab. Every trial patient had relapsed after autologous stem cell transplantation, and cohorts A, B and C differed in prior brentuximab vedotin exposure. Library method: the immunoSEQ multiplex PCR assay. Held by TCRdb, this immuneACCESS table contains in-frame sequences only and omits some clones. Under half of the omission traces to an unresolved V gene where checked; the cause of the rest is unknown. A total of 37,000 or so clones appear in this sample, about 90% of them only once. Of the sample, roughly 7.7% falls within the top ten clones. Here the sequenced sample was peripheral blood mononuclear cells (PBMCs), taken before the second cycle of nivolumab. The receptors stem from a human donor with classical Hodgkin lymphoma.

The chain recombines TRBV18 with TRBJ1-1; possible D gene TRBD1, 5 bases. The germline V gene has CDR1 KGHSH and CDR2 LQKENI. Trimming removed 3 bases at V and 0 bases at J, with 8 bases between. CDR3 length: 14 residues. CDR3: CASSPGPMNTEAFF. DNA for the CDR3: TGTGCCAGCTCACCGGGGCCGATGAACACTGAAGCTTTCTTT.

The CDR3, as DNA: TGTGCCAGCAGCGTAGAAGGGGCAGGAGAAGCTTTCTTT. Translating it yields CASSVEGAGEAFF. This chain joins TRBV9 and TRBJ1-1; possible D gene TRBD1, 5 bases. The CDR3 has 13 amino acids. V lost 0 bases and J 8 bases, leaving 11 bases between the germline ends. CDR1 and CDR2 from the germline V gene are SGDLS and YYNGEE.

This sequence joins TRBV6-5 and TRBJ1-2; D gene uncertain. CDR3 length equals 13 residues. Germline V lookup: CDR1 MNHEY, CDR2 SVGAGI. The V gene lost 8 bases and the J gene lost 4 bases, with 14 bases spanning the gap. CDR3 in amino acids: CASRRGQPYGYTF. In DNA, the CDR3 is TGTGCCAGCCGTCGGGGTCAGCCCTATGGCTACACCTTC.

This rearrangement joins TRBV30 to TRBJ2-1; D is ambiguous. V gave up 3 bases and J gave up 4 bases, with 10 bases separating them. CDR1 is GTSNPN, CDR2 SVGIG, per germline (reference sequence). The CDR3 loop spans 13 amino acids. The DNA for the CDR3 is TGTGCCTGGAGATTGGGGAAGTACAATGAGCAGTTCTTC. Its protein product is CAWRLGKYNEQFF.

The V call is TRBV4-1, the J call TRBJ2-7; the D gene could be TRBD1 or TRBD2 (6 bases each). The CDR3 is 17 residues long. Germline CDR1 reads MGHRA; CDR2 reads YSYEKL. With 0 bases removed from V and 6 bases from J, the gap between germline ends came to 21 bases. As DNA, the CDR3 is TGCGCCAGCAGCCAAGAGCGGAGGGGGAGTCTTTGGTCCGAGCAGTACTTC. Protein: CASSQERRGSLWSEQYF.

This clone has only one observation. The rearrangement joins TRBV7-8 to TRBJ2-3; the match to TRBD2 covers 8 bases. The J segment lost 5 bases and the V segment lost 3 bases, leaving 13 bases of the junction unmatched. Germline V gene lookup returns CDR1 SGHVS and CDR2 FQNEAQ. The CDR3 extends over 17 amino acids. CDR3 loop: CASSFLPGGRPGDTQYF. The DNA of the CDR3 is TGTGCCAGCAGCTTTCTTCCCGGCGGGAGGCCCGGAGATACGCAGTATTTT. The variable domain in full, with the rest retrieved from reference TRBV7-8 and TRBJ2-3, is GAGVSQSPRYKVAKRGQDVALRCDPISGHVSLFWYQQALGQGPEFLTYFQNEAQLDKSGLPSDRFFAERPEGSVSTLKIQRTQQEDSAVYLCASSFLPGGRPGDTQYFGPGTRLTVL.

A word on this clone: This sample includes further DNA sequences coding for the same CDR3. This chain connects TRBV9 to TRBJ2-7; D not resolved. The CDR3 is 12 amino acids. Germline V gene data show CDR1 as SGDLS and CDR2 as YYNGEE. Between the trimmed V and J ends, which lost 0 bases and 6 bases, there was a span of 7 bases. The CDR3 nucleotides read TGTGCCAGCAGCGTAGGAGTAGGCGAGCAGTACTTC. This encodes CASSVGVGEQYF.

The CDR3 loop reads CASSPTASTEAFF. DNA for the CDR3: TGTGCCAGCAGCCCTACGGCCAGTACCGAAGCTTTCTTT. The chain couples TRBV7-9 to TRBJ1-1, with no clear D. The CDR3 runs 13 residues. Germline V lookup: CDR1 SEHNR, CDR2 FQNEAQ (reference sequence). Trimming pared 5 bases from V and 8 bases from J, leaving 15 bases between. Together with reference TRBV7-9 and TRBJ1-1, the CDR3 gives the full variable domain: DTGVSQNPRHKITKRGQNVTFRCDPISEHNRLYWYRQTLGQGPEFLTYFQNEAQLEKSRLLSDRFSAERPKGSFSTLEIQRTEQGDSAMYLCASSPTASTEAFFGQGTRLTVV.

V is TRBV27 and J is TRBJ1-1; 8 positions agree with TRBD1. V lost 6 bases to trimming and J lost 0 bases; unmatched junction nucleotides: 3. The CDR3 covers 14 residues. The germline V gene has CDR1 MNHEY and CDR2 SMNVEV (reference sequence). As DNA, the CDR3 is TGTGCCAGCAGGAGGACAGGGATGAACACTGAAGCTTTCTTT. It encodes CASRRTGMNTEAFF.

This clone was recorded only once. This chain connects TRBV5-4 to TRBJ2-5; D gene uncertain. Trimming took off 2 bases at V and 2 bases at J, with 10 bases between the two ends. Germline V lookup: CDR1 SGHNT, CDR2 YYREEE (reference sequence). The CDR3 length is 14 residues. CDR3 residues: CASSLSVSQETQYF. The CDR3 nucleotides are TGTGCCAGCAGCTTAAGCGTCAGTCAAGAGACCCAGTACTTC.

This clone came up a few times. The chain is built from TRBV5-4 and TRBJ1-2, with 7 positions matching TRBD1. CDR1 is SGHNT, CDR2 YYREEE, per germline (reference sequence). V lost 4 bases to trimming and J lost 6 bases; unmatched junction nucleotides: 3. CDR3 size: 12 residues. The chain's CDR3 is CASSLDRDGYTF. The CDR3 DNA sequence: TGTGCCAGCAGCCTAGACAGGGATGGCTACACCTTC.

The V gene is TRBV19, the J gene TRBJ1-6; D uncertain. CDR1 and CDR2 (germline): LNHDA, SQIVND (reference sequence). The CDR3 is 13 amino acids. V was clipped by 8 bases and J by 4 bases, with 9 bases between them. CDR3 sequence reads: CASCPSYNSPLHF. CDR3 nucleotide sequence: TGTGCCAGTTGTCCCTCATATAATTCACCCCTCCACTTT.

This clone was counted a single time. The chain recombines TRBV5-1 with TRBJ2-7; 12 positions match TRBD1. CDR3 length equals 14 residues. Germline assignment: CDR1 SGHRS and CDR2 YFSETQ. V lost 3 bases, J lost 7 bases, and 5 bases stayed unmatched. The CDR3 protein is CASSSGQGAWEQYF. The CDR3 bases are TGCGCCAGCAGCTCGGGACAGGGGGCCTGGGAGCAGTACTTC.

This sequence joins TRBV6-4 and TRBJ2-3; D is unclear. The V end lost 8 bases, the J end lost 2 bases, and 11 bases lay between the germline ends. Germline values: CDR1 MRHNA, CDR2 SNTAGT. The CDR3 is 13 amino acids. CDR3 in amino acids: CASSEVHTDTQYF. The CDR3 region has the DNA TGTGCCAGCTCCGAGGTGCACACAGATACGCAGTATTTT.

V is TRBV9 and J is TRBJ2-7, with a possible D match to TRBD2 (5 bases). The V end was cut by 0 bases, the J end by 0 bases, with 19 bases between. This CDR3 spans 18 amino acids. Germline CDR1 SGDLS, CDR2 YYNGEE. The DNA of the CDR3 is TGTGCCAGCAGCGTAGAGCCTCAATACGCGGGCCGCTCCTACGAGCAGTACTTC. Translated: CASSVEPQYAGRSYEQYF.

This chain connects TRBV30 to TRBJ1-5, with TRBD1 identical over 7 bases. V dropped 2 bases and J dropped 0; count of bases not matched to a gene: 4. The CDR3 length is 15 residues. The germline gives CDR1 GTSNPN, CDR2 SVGIG (reference sequence). The CDR3 sequence is CAWSYRGYSNQPQHF. CDR3 in DNA: TGTGCCTGGAGTTACAGGGGTTATAGCAATCAGCCCCAGCATTTT.

The CDR3 nucleotides read TGTGCCAGTAGTACGCGACCCACCGGGTTCGCAGATACGCAGTATTTT. It is translated as CASSTRPTGFADTQYF. The V call is TRBV19, the J call TRBJ2-3; D is ambiguous. Germline CDR1 LNHDA, CDR2 SQIVND (reference sequence). V lost 4 bases and J 4 bases, leaving 18 bases between the germline ends. CDR3 length: 16 amino acids.

This chain connects TRBV30 to TRBJ1-2; TRBD1 might be the D (5 bases). Germline loops: CDR1 GTSNPN, CDR2 SVGIG (reference sequence). The CDR3 is 13 residues long. The ends were cut back, 0 bases at V and 7 bases at J, with 12 bases in the middle. CDR3 loop: CAWSVWGLPGYTF. The CDR3 nucleotides are TGTGCCTGGAGTGTTTGGGGACTCCCTGGCTACACCTTC.

The chain employs TRBV5-1 and TRBJ1-6; TRBD1 matches at 10 bases. Germline V gene lookup returns CDR1 SGHRS and CDR2 YFSETQ. This CDR3 region has 14 residues. Trimming at V came to 4 bases and at J to 9 bases, leaving 4 bases not matched to a gene. The CDR3 protein is CASSLGQGSSPLHF. The CDR3 region has the DNA TGCGCCAGCAGCCTGGGACAGGGGAGTTCACCCCTCCACTTT.

This chain joins TRBV6-5 and TRBJ1-6; no definite D call. The CDR3 runs 16 residues. V dropped 0 bases and J dropped 4 bases, with 10 bases sitting between them. The germline V gene encodes CDR1 MNHEY and CDR2 SVGAGI. The CDR3 coding sequence is TGTGCCAGCAGTTACTCCCCTACCACTTATAATTCACCCCTCCACTTT. Its translation is CASSYSPTTYNSPLHF.